The text below deals with one TCR beta chain. This clonotype was detected ten times or more. Its antigen target is currently unknown. This sequence may be a read error, since a much larger clone differs from it by one base. This record comes from a study of Graves' ophthalmopathy and Graves' hyperthyroidism (dated by TCRdb to the late 2010s). Concerning the study at large: Peripheral blood samples were taken at the time of initial diagnosis, before any treatment was given. The study used signatures of the TCR beta repertoire to tell Graves' ophthalmopathy apart from Graves' hyperthyroidism and to predict which patients would progress to ophthalmopathy. In total, 135 blood samples were TCR-sequenced: 40 to 45 ophthalmopathy, approximately 80 hyperthyroidism and approximately 17 hyperthyroidism-to-ophthalmopathy patients. A discovery set of about a hundred patients (43 ophthalmopathy, 57 stable hyperthyroidism) was enrolled to explore V-J signatures distinguishing ophthalmopathy from hyperthyroidism. The independent validation cohort included approximately 19 hyperthyroidism patients plus 17 patients who later progressed from hyperthyroidism to ophthalmopathy. In over 5 hyperthyroidism patients, the T-cell repertoires found in thyroid tissue were compared with those found in blood. Once sampling was done, hyperthyroidism patients were given methimazole at a starting dose of 30 mg daily, while ophthalmopathy patients were given high-dose intravenous methylprednisolone. The 75 to 100 discovery patients were divided at random into training and test sets in a 7:3 ratio. Summary of the overall study and its limitations: In cross-validation, the 13-signature model distinguished ophthalmopathy from stable hyperthyroidism with 87.88% sensitivity and roughly 81% specificity, while in the test set the corresponding values were about 80% and 75%. In validation, the model predicted ophthalmopathy progression with about 71% sensitivity and about 77% specificity; approximately 12 predicted patients were CT-confirmed with GO in a median of approximately six months. Most of the expanded thyroid clonotypes with a frequency above 0.001 were also detected in blood, and it was suggested that the thyroid immune response may be reflected by blood repertoires. Sample size was not predetermined statistically, and investigators were not blinded to group allocation.

TCR beta CDR3 regions were amplified from RNA transcripts for repertoire sequencing. A first-round RT-PCR used HTBI primers with the Qiagen OneStep RT-PCR kit, followed by a second-round multiplex PCR, size selection and purification. Libraries were sequenced paired-end with 100 bp reads on an Illumina HiSeq2000. In the paper's pipeline: SOAPnuke was used for read processing, and reads with adapters, uncalled bases, a mean Phred below 15, or no exact constant-primer or identifier match were discarded. COPE v1.2.5 was used to merge high-quality paired reads. Unique nucleotide sequences were defined as clonotypes and aligned to IMGT TRB V, D and J references using MiTCR v1.1. Analysis was restricted to V-J combinations with a frequency above 0.0001, which covered 99% to 99.2% of repertoires. For each V-J combination, a TCR clonal expansion and chaos score was defined as the ratio of F50 clonal expansion to chaos observed in the TCRdist matrix. Welch's t-statistics and random forest were used to reduce the features to some 13 V-J combinations, which were then used as input to a naive Bayes classifier. The Morisita-Horn index was used to measure how similar the thyroid and blood repertoires were. TCRdb ran its own pipeline on the public reads, namely fastp trimming at Q25 and MiXCR clone calling, and kept in-frame beta chains. Entries are consolidated by CDR3 protein sequence, retaining the most common genes and DNA. The V and J calls and clone size come from TCRdb's table, not from the authors' own analysis. The sample table holds nearly 400,000 distinct CDR3 sequences, of which 15% to 20% were seen once. The top ten clones comprise 1.5% to 2% of the sample.

Ophthalmopathy patients were characterized by moderately to severely active disease, a Clinical Activity Score of at least 3, a NOSPECS grade of at least 4, and a disease duration under 3 months. Patients with other autoimmune diseases, uncontrolled infections, pregnancy or lactation were excluded from the study. Diagnosis relied on clinical symptoms, serum thyroxine, TRAb, thyroid ultrasound and orbital computed tomography. Ficoll-Paque density gradient centrifugation was used to isolate PBMCs from under 11 ml of fresh peripheral blood. Total RNA was extracted with Trizol reagent and quality-checked on an Agilent 2100 Bioanalyzer. Reading from cysteine to phenylalanine, the CDR3 counts 15 amino acids. Of all the DNA, just the CDR3 is kept, 45 bases in frame from base 1. V and J lose 5 bases and 2 bases, and a span of 12 bases separates them.

This sequence was found in a young woman with Graves' ophthalmopathy. Donor details come from another sample of the same person, matched by shared clones. The sequenced sample was peripheral blood. The V and J segments used are TRBV12-3 or TRBV12-4 and TRBJ2-2; TRBD1 is possibly the D segment (5 matching bases). The DNA sequence reads TGTGCCAGCAGTCCCCGACAGAGTAACACCGGGGAGCTGTTTTTT. It codes for CASSPRQSNTGELFF.